The 12 T cell receptor beta chains presented below share a single source sample, sequenced in a study of blood T cell repertoires in COVID-19. Data came from immunoSEQ multiplex PCR; TCRdb stores just in-frame clones and leaves some out. The sample shows about 160,000 clones, around 77% of them seen only once. Sample: peripheral blood. These TCRs come from a man aged 70-80 years with acute or convalescent COVID-19.

The gene calls are TRBV24-1 and TRBJ1-2; TRBD1 aligns across 10 bases. The ends lost 4 bases at V and 5 bases at J; junction bases unmatched: 6. The CDR3 spans 15 residues. Germline CDR1 KGHDR, CDR2 SFDVKD. The CDR3 DNA reads as TGTGCCACCAGTGACCCGCGGGGACAGGGGTATGGCTACACCTTC. Amino acid sequence: CATSDPRGQGYGYTF.

The chain is built from TRBV5-1 and TRBJ2-5; 7 nucleotides match TRBD1. The length of the CDR3 is 13 residues. The junction had 5 bases not matched to a gene; V was cut back by 4 bases and J by 5 bases. Looked up from germline, CDR1 is SGHRS and CDR2 is YFSETQ. CDR3 sequence reads: CASSPGGSETQYF. The DNA for the CDR3 is TGCGCCAGCAGCCCAGGGGGATCGGAGACCCAGTACTTC.

The table lists this clone with a count of one. The V gene is TRBV7-2, the J gene TRBJ2-1; TRBD2 matches at 12 bases. This CDR3 spans 15 amino acids. J gave up 6 bases and V 5 bases, and 5 bases lay outside the gene matches. Germline V gene sequence: CDR1 SGHTA, CDR2 FQGNSA. The DNA of the CDR3 is TGTGCCAGCAGCCAGGCTAGCGGGGGGGCCAATGAGCAGTTCTTC. It codes for CASSQASGGANEQFF.

The chain uses TRBV7-9 and TRBJ2-7, with a possible D match to TRBD1 (9 bases). The V gene's germline CDR1 is SEHNR and CDR2 FQNEAQ (reference sequence). V was cut by 1 base and J by 7 bases, with 17 bases left in between. The CDR3 contains 15 residues. CDR3 loop: CASSLVAGQGREQYF. The DNA of the CDR3 is TGTGCCAGCAGCTTAGTAGCGGGACAGGGAAGAGAGCAGTACTTC.

V and J are TRBV6-1 and TRBJ2-7; 7 nucleotides match TRBD2. With V trimmed by 3 bases and J by 0 bases, 5 bases remained unmatched. The CDR3 is made up of 15 amino acids. CDR1 MNHNS and CDR2 SASEGT come from the germline V gene. Here the CDR3 reads CASSDPGGPSYEQYF. CDR3 coding DNA: TGTGCCAGCAGTGATCCGGGGGGACCCTCCTACGAGCAGTACTTC.

The chain has TRBV5-4 and TRBJ2-3; D is unclear. Trimming shortened V by 2 bases and J by 4 bases, and 11 bases separated the two germline ends. CDR3 length: 14 amino acids. Germline V gives CDR1 SGHNT, CDR2 YYREEE (reference sequence). DNA of the CDR3: TGTGCCAGCAGCTTTGTGGCAGTTCCAGATACGCAGTATTTT. Protein product: CASSFVAVPDTQYF.

The V call is TRBV28, the J call TRBJ2-7, with D possibly matching TRBD2 (7 bases). This CDR3 spans 14 amino acids. The V and J ends lost 6 bases and 0 bases respectively, with 12 bases between them. Germline CDR1 and CDR2: MDHEN and SYDVKM. The CDR3 is CASSEGGTSYEQYF. Written as DNA, the CDR3 is TGTGCCAGCAGCGAGGGGGGGACCTCCTACGAGCAGTACTTC.

This clone was seen more than once but under ten times. The CDR3 sequence: CASSPPTSYEQFF. The CDR3 DNA reads TGTGCCAGCAGTCCGCCGACTAGTTATGAGCAGTTCTTC. The chain is built from TRBV27 and TRBJ2-1; perhaps TRBD2 as D (6 bases). Per the germline V gene, CDR1 is MNHEY and CDR2 is SMNVEV (reference sequence). V was trimmed by 5 bases and J by 8 bases, leaving 13 bases between them. CDR3 length: 13 amino acids.

The V call is TRBV6-5, the J call TRBJ1-2; 7 bases are a match to TRBD1. The CDR3 runs to 15 residues. The germline CDR1 and CDR2 sequences are MNHEY and SVGAGI. The trim removed 0 bases at V and 3 bases at J, leaving 4 bases unmatched. The CDR3 nucleotides are TGTGCCAGCAGTTACTCCTTAGGGGGCGACTATGGCTACACCTTC. Protein product: CASSYSLGGDYGYTF.

V and J are TRBV27 and TRBJ2-3; TRBD2 might be the D (7 bases). The CDR3 is 15 residues long. The germline V and J ends were trimmed by 5 bases and 4 bases, with 16 bases remaining between them. CDR1 MNHEY and CDR2 SMNVEV come from the germline V gene (reference sequence). The CDR3 is CASSPAGAGADTQYF. CDR3 bases: TGTGCCAGCAGTCCTGCGGGGGCTGGAGCAGATACGCAGTATTTT.

The rearrangement uses TRBV18 and TRBJ2-3; D is uncertain. This CDR3 region has 15 residues. Germline V gives CDR1 KGHSH, CDR2 LQKENI. V lost 2 bases and J 0 bases, leaving 9 bases between the germline ends. In nucleotides, the CDR3 is TGTGCCAGCTCACCATCACAGCCTAGCACAGATACGCAGTATTTT. Translated: CASSPSQPSTDTQYF.

J is TRBJ1-4 and V is TRBV7-2; TRBD1 aligns across 8 bases. CDR1 and CDR2 (germline): SGHTA, FQGNSA. The CDR3 runs to 15 residues. Germline trimming cut 4 bases from V and 7 bases from J; bases unmatched to any gene: 8. This chain's CDR3 is CASSYTLDRAEKLFF. CDR3 nucleotides: TGTGCCAGCAGCTACACCCTGGACAGGGCTGAAAAACTGTTTTTT.